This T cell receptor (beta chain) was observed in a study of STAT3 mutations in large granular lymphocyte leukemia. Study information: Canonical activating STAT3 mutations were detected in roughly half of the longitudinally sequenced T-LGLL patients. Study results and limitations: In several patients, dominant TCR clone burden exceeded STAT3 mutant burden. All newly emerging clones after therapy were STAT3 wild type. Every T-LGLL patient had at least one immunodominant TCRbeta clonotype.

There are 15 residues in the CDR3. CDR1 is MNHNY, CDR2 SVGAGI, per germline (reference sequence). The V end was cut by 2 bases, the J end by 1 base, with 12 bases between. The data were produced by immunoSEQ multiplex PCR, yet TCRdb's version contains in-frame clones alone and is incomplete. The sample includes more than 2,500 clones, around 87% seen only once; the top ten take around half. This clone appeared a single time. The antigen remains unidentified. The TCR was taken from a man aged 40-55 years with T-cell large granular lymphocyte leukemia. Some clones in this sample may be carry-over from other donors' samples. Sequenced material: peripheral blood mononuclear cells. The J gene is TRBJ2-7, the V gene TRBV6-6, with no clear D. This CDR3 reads CASSYQRPTSYEQYF. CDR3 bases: TGTGCCAGCAGTTACCAAAGACCGACTTCCTACGAGCAGTACTTC.